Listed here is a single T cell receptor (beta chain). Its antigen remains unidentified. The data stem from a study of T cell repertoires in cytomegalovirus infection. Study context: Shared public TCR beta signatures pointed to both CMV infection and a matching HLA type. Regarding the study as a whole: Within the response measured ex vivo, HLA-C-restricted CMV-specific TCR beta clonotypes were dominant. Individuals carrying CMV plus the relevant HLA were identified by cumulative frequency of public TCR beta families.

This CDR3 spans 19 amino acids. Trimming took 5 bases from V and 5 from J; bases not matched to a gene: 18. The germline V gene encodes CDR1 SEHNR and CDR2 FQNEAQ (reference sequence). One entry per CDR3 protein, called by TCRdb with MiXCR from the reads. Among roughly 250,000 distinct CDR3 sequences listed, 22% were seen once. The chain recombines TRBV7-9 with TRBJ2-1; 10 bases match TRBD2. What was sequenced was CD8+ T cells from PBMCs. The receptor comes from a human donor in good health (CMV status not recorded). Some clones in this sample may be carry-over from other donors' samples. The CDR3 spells CASSPRVAGGRGLNNEQFF. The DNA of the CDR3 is TGTGCCAGCAGCCCCCGGGTAGCGGGGGGCCGTGGTTTAAACAATGAGCAGTTCTTC.